Each of the 20 T cell receptor beta chains below was sequenced from the same sample in a study of blood T cell repertoires in COVID-19. Profiling relied on immunoSEQ multiplex PCR, and the TCRdb table lists in-frame clones only, not all of them. The table has some 390,000 clones, about 87% seen once. Sequenced: peripheral blood. Receptors originate from a human donor in a cohort sampled during active COVID-19.

The V and J genes are TRBV6-5 and TRBJ2-7; TRBD1 agrees at 7 bases. The junction had 9 bases not matched to a gene; V was cut back by 2 bases and J by 2 bases. This CDR3 region has 16 residues. Germline values: CDR1 MNHEY, CDR2 SVGAGI. As DNA, the CDR3 is TGTGCCAGCAGTTACAGCCTGGGACAGCCTCCCTACGAGCAGTACTTC. Protein product: CASSYSLGQPPYEQYF.

This chain joins TRBV5-4 and TRBJ2-3, with 8 bases matching TRBD2. The V gene's germline CDR1 is SGHNT and CDR2 YYREEE (reference sequence). The CDR3 loop spans 15 amino acids. The J segment lost 4 bases and the V segment lost 4 bases, leaving 8 bases of the junction unmatched. The CDR3 DNA follows: TGTGCCAGCAGCCGCCCGGGACTAGGGGCAGATACGCAGTATTTT. It yields the protein CASSRPGLGADTQYF.

This chain connects TRBV6-5 to TRBJ1-6, with 9 bases fitting TRBD1. Germline-derived CDR1 and CDR2 are MNHEY and SVGAGI. This CDR3 has 15 residues. Germline trimming cut 6 bases from V and 7 bases from J; bases unmatched to any gene: 7. The CDR3 region is CASSLQGAGNSPLHF. CDR3 bases: TGTGCCAGCAGCCTACAGGGGGCGGGAAATTCACCCCTCCACTTT.

The chain joins TRBV6-6 to TRBJ1-6, with 7 bases lining up with TRBD1. This CDR3 spans 19 amino acids. From germline, CDR1 is MNHNY and CDR2 SVGAGI (reference sequence). J gave up 0 bases and V 6 bases, and 14 bases lay outside the gene matches. In nucleotides, the CDR3 is TGTGCCAGCAGCTCCCGGACAGGTCGATACAGCTCCTATAATTCACCCCTCCACTTT. It yields the protein CASSSRTGRYSSYNSPLHF.

The chain employs TRBV29-1 and TRBJ2-1; tentatively, D is TRBD1 (6 bases). Germline CDR1 reads SQVTM; CDR2 reads ANQGSEA. The V end was cut by 4 bases, the J end by 7 bases, with 14 bases between. CDR3 length: 13 amino acids. CDR3 bases: TGCAGCGTTGGGCAGGGGATTTGGAATGAGCAGTTCTTC. This sequence encodes CSVGQGIWNEQFF.

The V gene is TRBV11-3, the J gene TRBJ2-7; 12 bases are a match to TRBD1. CDR3 size: 14 residues. Trimming cost V 5 bases and J 6 bases; bases outside gene matches: 5. Germline CDR1 SGHNT, CDR2 YENEEA. The CDR3 DNA follows: TGTGCCAGCAGCCCGGGACAGGGGGCCGGCGAGCAGTACTTC. Translating it yields CASSPGQGAGEQYF.

The chain combines TRBV19 with TRBJ2-7; 10 bases map to TRBD1. This CDR3 contains 15 residues. V lost 6 bases to trimming and J lost 5 bases; unmatched junction nucleotides: 10. The germline V gene encodes CDR1 LNHDA and CDR2 SQIVND (reference sequence). The CDR3 spells CASSLRGTGVDEQYF. The CDR3 nucleotides are TGTGCCAGTAGCCTACGTGGGACAGGGGTCGACGAGCAGTACTTC.

The chain is built from TRBV11-2 and TRBJ2-7; a possible D gene is TRBD1 (5 bases). The CDR3 has 16 amino acids. V was clipped by 1 base and J by 6 bases, with 19 bases between them. Per the germline V gene, CDR1 is SGHAT and CDR2 is FQNNGV. Written as DNA, the CDR3 is TGTGCCAGCAGCTTAGGGTTGGACACACTTGGGGTCGAGCAGTACTTC. It is translated as CASSLGLDTLGVEQYF. Combining the CDR3 with reference TRBV11-2 and TRBJ2-7 gives the whole variable domain EAGVAQSPRYKIIEKRQSVAFWCNPISGHATLYWYQQILGQGPKLLIQFQNNGVVDDSQLPKDRFSAERLKGVDSTLKIQPAKLEDSAVYLCASSLGLDTLGVEQYFGPGTRLTVT.

This chain connects TRBV2 to TRBJ2-3, with D perhaps TRBD1 (5 bases). The V gene lost 2 bases and the J gene lost 4 bases, with 16 bases spanning the gap. CDR3 length: 16 residues. CDR1 and CDR2 (germline): SNHLY, FYNNEI. The DNA for the CDR3 is TGTGCCAGCAGTGAAAGCCCCCAGGTGGGGCCAGATACGCAGTATTTT. Translated: CASSESPQVGPDTQYF.

In its sample, this clone was seen a few times. The chain joins TRBV5-1 to TRBJ1-3, with 7 bases matching TRBD1. The germline V gene encodes CDR1 SGHRS and CDR2 YFSETQ. The ends lost 1 base at V and 0 bases at J; junction bases unmatched: 7. CDR3 length: 17 residues. In DNA form, the CDR3 reads TGCGCCAGCAGCTTGTCCCCGGGACAGTTCTCTGGAAACACCATATATTTT. Its translation is CASSLSPGQFSGNTIYF.

The chain employs TRBV5-4 and TRBJ1-1, with TRBD1 matching 7 bases. Per the germline V gene, CDR1 is SGHNT and CDR2 is YYREEE (reference sequence). The junction had 5 bases not matched to a gene; V was cut back by 2 bases and J by 1 base. The CDR3 runs to 15 residues. The CDR3 DNA reads as TGTGCCAGCAGCTTAAATACAGGGGAGAACACTGAAGCTTTCTTT. Translation: CASSLNTGENTEAFF.

On this clone: The sample holds other DNA sequences that translate to the same CDR3. V usage is TRBV30 and J usage is TRBJ1-2, with a tentative D call TRBD1 (6 bases). The CDR3 is 11 amino acids. V was trimmed by 0 bases and J by 7 bases, leaving 6 bases between them. Germline CDR1 and CDR2: GTSNPN and SVGIG (reference sequence). The CDR3 DNA sequence: TGTGCCTGGAGTGTAGGGGGTGGCTACACCTTC. This encodes CAWSVGGGYTF.

The CDR3 nucleotides read TGTGCCAGCAGACTACAGGAGAACACTGAAGCTTTCTTT. The encoded protein is CASRLQENTEAFF. V gene TRBV7-9 combines with J gene TRBJ1-1, with D tentatively TRBD1 (5 bases). This CDR3 spans 13 amino acids. The germline gives CDR1 SEHNR, CDR2 FQNEAQ (reference sequence). V gave up 6 bases and J gave up 1 base, with 9 bases separating them.

The V and J genes are TRBV4-2 and TRBJ2-1, with D hard to call. The V end was cut by 0 bases, the J end by 12 bases, with 21 bases between. CDR1 is LGHNA and CDR2 is YNFKEQ in the germline V gene. This CDR3 has 16 residues. CDR3 in DNA: TGTGCCAGCAGCCAAGATAGTGATAGCCTCCCAAAGAGGCAGTTCTTC. It is translated as CASSQDSDSLPKRQFF.

The rearrangement links TRBV7-7 to TRBJ2-5; 8 positions match TRBD2. CDR3 length: 17 residues. With V trimmed by 5 bases and J by 3 bases, 14 bases remained unmatched. CDR1 is SSHAT, CDR2 FNYEAQ, per germline (reference sequence). In nucleotides, the CDR3 is TGTGCCAGCAGCCCGCGACTAGCGAGCGATAAAAAAGAGACCCAGTACTTC. Translating it yields CASSPRLASDKKETQYF.

The gene calls are TRBV4-2 and TRBJ1-6; possible D gene TRBD1, 5 bases. Germline V gene sequence: CDR1 LGHNA, CDR2 YNFKEQ. The CDR3 covers 19 residues. Trimming left V 0 bases short and J 5 bases short, with 20 bases between. CDR3 coding DNA: TGTGCCAGCAGCCAAGATCTTATAAATCGCAGGGTCGATAATTCACCCCTCCACTTT. It is translated as CASSQDLINRRVDNSPLHF.

This clone was counted only a few times. The V call is TRBV7-2, the J call TRBJ1-1; 7 bases are shared with TRBD1. Germline CDR1 and CDR2: SGHTA and FQGNSA. CDR3 length equals 15 residues. V lost 3 bases, J lost 5 bases, and 9 bases stayed unmatched. CDR3 in amino acids: CASSFAGGRNTEAFF. The CDR3 DNA reads TGTGCCAGCAGCTTCGCAGGGGGGAGGAATACTGAAGCTTTCTTT. The full variable domain, rest sourced from reference TRBV7-2 and TRBJ1-1, is GAGVSQSPSNKVTEKGKDVELRCDPISGHTALYWYRQSLGQGLEFLIYFQGNSAPDKSGLPSDRFSAERTGGSVSTLTIQRTQQEDSAVYLCASSFAGGRNTEAFFGQGTRLTVV.

The chain carries TRBV13 and TRBJ1-2; 9 nucleotides align to TRBD1. The ends lost 0 bases at V and 3 bases at J; junction bases unmatched: 2. In germline, CDR1 is PRHDT, CDR2 FYEKMQ (reference sequence). The CDR3 extends over 15 amino acids. The CDR3 sequence is CASSLGQGAYYGYTF. The CDR3 coding sequence is TGTGCCAGCAGCTTAGGACAGGGGGCTTACTATGGCTACACCTTC.

The CDR3 bases are TGTGCCAGCAGCTTGGAAGGGACAGGGGGTCCCACCTACTATGGCTACACCTTC. Its translation: CASSLEGTGGPTYYGYTF. The chain has TRBV5-5 and TRBJ1-2, with TRBD1 identical over 11 bases. The length of the CDR3 is 18 residues. V gave up 0 bases and J gave up 3 bases; unmatched junction bases: 10. From germline, CDR1 is SGHKS and CDR2 YYEKEE (reference sequence).

The chain links TRBV30 to TRBJ1-2; tentatively, D is TRBD1 (6 bases). V was shortened by 3 bases and J by 6 bases, with 17 bases between the two germline ends. CDR1 and CDR2 (germline): GTSNPN, SVGIG (reference sequence). The CDR3 spans 14 residues. The chain's CDR3 is CAWRDEQGVHGYTF. The CDR3 DNA follows: TGTGCCTGGAGGGACGAACAGGGTGTTCATGGCTACACCTTC.